Here is one TCR beta chain with its context. Its antigen remains unknown. The sample belongs to a study of Ad26.COV2.S vaccination and SARS-CoV-2 variants. Findings of the study overall: Researchers reported similar non-spike TCR breadth in vaccine and placebo recipients.

Documented treatment: some 20 received Ad26.COV2.S at low or high dose, single or two shots; 5 received placebo; per-sample allocation not given. Sample collection was performed on day 63 after the first vaccine or placebo injection. Adults aged 18-55 years in Boston included the donor. Profiled with immunoSEQ multiplex PCR; TCRdb holds only in-frame clones, not every one. Of 360,000 or so clones in the sample, approximately 89% are singletons; the top ten hold 1.5% to 2%. V shed 4 bases and J shed 5 bases, with 21 bases lying between them. Germline loops: CDR1 MNHNS, CDR2 SASEGT. CDR3 length: 16 residues.

The J gene is TRBJ2-7, the V gene TRBV6-1; D is undetermined. The TCR comes from a person aged 18-60 years who received the Ad26.COV2.S COVID-19 vaccine or a placebo. The sequenced sample was peripheral blood, obtained in a trial of Ad26.COV2.S vaccine versus placebo. The CDR3 region has the DNA TGTGCCAGCAGTGCGCTTGACACATTCGGGTCCCACGAGCAGTACTTC. Amino acids: CASSALDTFGSHEQYF.